The next 25 T cell receptor beta chains were all read from a single sample in a study of post-analysis software for immune sequencing data. Points from the study as a whole: Comparison of patients with controls showed 5 or 6 TRBV segments more frequent in patients, TRBV5-6, TRBV5-1 and TRBV20-1 among them.

These receptors have no identified antigens. Unique molecular identifiers tagged the TCR beta cDNA libraries. Each CDR3 protein gets one entry after TCRdb re-called the PCR reads with MiXCR. Here the sample spans 350,000 to 500,000 distinct CDR3 sequences, approximately 42% being singletons. Sequencing was performed on blood. The receptors were gathered from a girl under 10 years old with multiple sclerosis.

This sequence joins TRBV6-6 and TRBJ1-5, with a weak D call TRBD1 (6 bases). CDR1 MNHNY and CDR2 SVGAGI come from the germline V gene (reference sequence). CDR3 length equals 14 residues. V lost 6 bases and J lost 3, with 12 bases in between. The DNA of the CDR3 is TGTGCCAGCAGCCACCGGGACACCAATCAGCCCCAGCATTTT. This gives the protein CASSHRDTNQPQHF.

The V gene is TRBV7-9, the J gene TRBJ1-5; 7 bases line up with TRBD1. The germline V gene encodes CDR1 SEHNR and CDR2 FQNEAQ (reference sequence). After removal of 5 bases from V and 6 bases from J, the junction contained 10 bases not matched to a gene. The CDR3 runs 15 residues. CDR3 DNA: TGTGCCAGCAGCCGGTATGAGACAGGGACTCAGCCCCAGCATTTT. Protein product: CASSRYETGTQPQHF.

In its sample, this clonotype was seen many times. The V call is TRBV7-2, the J call TRBJ2-7; D not certain. Germline CDR1 is SGHTA and CDR2 is FQGNSA. The V gene lost 1 base and the J gene lost 1 base, with 8 bases spanning the gap. This CDR3 has 14 amino acids. This CDR3 is CASSLGSGSYEQYF. CDR3 DNA sequence: TGTGCCAGCAGCTTAGGATCTGGGTCCTACGAGCAGTACTTC.

The rearrangement uses TRBV29-1 and TRBJ2-7; D is unresolved. Germline V gene sequence: CDR1 SQVTM, CDR2 ANQGSEA. The V and J ends lost 3 bases and 5 bases respectively, with 11 bases between them. The CDR3 has 12 residues. The CDR3: CSVEVRPHEQYF. CDR3 in DNA: TGCAGCGTTGAGGTCAGGCCCCACGAGCAGTACTTC.

The V and J genes are TRBV7-8 and TRBJ2-7; 8 positions match TRBD2. The DNA matches TRBJ2-5 better at its end, which makes the J call doubtful. CDR3 length equals 16 residues. Germline CDR1 SGHVS, CDR2 FQNEAQ. The chain's CDR3 is CASSILAEGDQETQYF. DNA of the CDR3: TGTGCCAGCAGCATACTAGCGGAGGGGGACCAAGAGACCCAGTACTTC.

The chain couples TRBV29-1 to TRBJ2-5, with a possible D match to TRBD2 (6 bases). This CDR3 contains 13 residues. From germline, CDR1 is SQVTM and CDR2 ANQGSEA. CDR3 protein: CSGVRGGGQTQYF. DNA for the CDR3: TGCAGTGGGGTCCGGGGAGGTGGCCAGACCCAGTACTTC. The whole variable domain, remainder taken from reference TRBV29-1 and TRBJ2-5, is SAVISQKPSRDICQRGTSLTIQCQVDSQVTMMFWYRQQPGQSLTLIATANQGSEATYESGFVIDKFPISRPNLTFSTLTVSNMSPEDSSIYLCSGVRGGGQTQYFGPGTRLLVL.

The V and J genes are TRBV6-5 and TRBJ2-5; D might be TRBD1 (6 bases). CDR3 size: 13 residues. The germline gives CDR1 MNHEY, CDR2 SVGAGI. V dropped 6 bases and J dropped 1 base, with 9 bases sitting between them. CDR3 loop: CASRRDTQETQYF. The DNA for the CDR3 is TGTGCCAGCAGAAGGGACACCCAAGAGACCCAGTACTTC.

This sequence joins TRBV20-1 and TRBJ2-3; D may be TRBD2 (6 bases). The CDR3 contains 14 residues. Germline CDR1 DFQATT, CDR2 SNEGSKA (reference sequence). Trimming took 1 base from V and 0 from J, leaving 8 bases between them. CDR3 loop: CSARGRESTDTQYF. The CDR3 DNA sequence: TGCAGTGCTAGAGGGAGGGAAAGCACAGATACGCAGTATTTT.

The chain combines TRBV6-2 or TRBV6-3 with TRBJ2-3; 14 bases are shared with TRBD2. In germline, CDR1 is MNHEY, CDR2 SVGEGT. The CDR3 length is 15 residues. V trimming: 5 bases; J trimming: 4 bases; junction bases outside the gene matches: 2. DNA of the CDR3: TGTGCCAGCAGTGCGGGACTAGCGGGAGCAGATACGCAGTATTTT. This translates into CASSAGLAGADTQYF.

V is TRBV5-1 and J is TRBJ1-2, with D possibly being TRBD1 (6 bases). The germline gives CDR1 SGHRS, CDR2 YFSETQ. Between the trimmed V and J ends, which lost 3 bases and 4 bases, there was a span of 22 bases. CDR3 length: 17 amino acids. The DNA of the CDR3 is TGCGCCAGCAGCTCCCGGGACAAGCCTTTTGGGGGCTATGGCTACACCTTC. Its translation: CASSSRDKPFGGYGYTF.

This chain links TRBV20-1 with TRBJ2-1, with unresolved D. From germline, CDR1 is DFQATT and CDR2 SNEGSKA (reference sequence). The CDR3 sequence is 14 residues long. Trimming cost V 5 bases and J 5 bases, with 16 bases left between them. Written as DNA, the CDR3 is TGCAGTGCTGGGCAAGCCGGGCAGAACAATGAGCAGTTCTTC. Protein sequence: CSAGQAGQNNEQFF.

This chain connects TRBV20-1 to TRBJ1-2; 8 bases line up with TRBD1. V lost 3 bases, J lost 3 bases, and 6 bases stayed unmatched. Looked up from germline, CDR1 is DFQATT and CDR2 is SNEGSKA (reference sequence). The CDR3 spans 14 residues. The CDR3: CSASGQGAYYGYTF. The CDR3, as DNA: TGCAGTGCTAGTGGTCAGGGGGCTTACTATGGCTACACCTTC.

The chain recombines TRBV20-1 with TRBJ2-1; possibly TRBD1 for D (6 bases). The CDR3 runs to 14 residues. Deletions cut 0 bases from V and 7 bases from J, with 13 bases between. Germline loops: CDR1 DFQATT, CDR2 SNEGSKA (reference sequence). This CDR3 reads CSAREGAGRNEQFF. The CDR3 bases are TGCAGTGCTAGAGAGGGGGCAGGGCGAAATGAGCAGTTCTTC.

The V and J genes are TRBV28 and TRBJ2-1; 9 nucleotides match TRBD2. CDR3 size: 17 residues. Germline CDR1 is MDHEN and CDR2 is SYDVKM. Trimming removed 5 bases from V and 5 bases from J; junction bases left unmatched: 13. CDR3 protein: CASSMGIAGALNNEQFF. The CDR3, as DNA: TGTGCCAGCAGTATGGGGATAGCGGGAGCCTTGAACAATGAGCAGTTCTTC.

This chain joins TRBV7-6 and TRBJ2-1; D not resolved. The CDR3 consists of 16 residues. V was shortened by 3 bases and J by 4 bases, with 16 bases between the two germline ends. The germline V gene encodes CDR1 SGHVS and CDR2 FNYEAQ. The CDR3 nucleotides are TGTGCCAGCAGCTTGAGTCAAGGTCCCTCTTACAATGAGCAGTTCTTC. Translating it yields CASSLSQGPSYNEQFF.

In its sample, this clonotype was seen a few times. The gene calls are TRBV21-1 and TRBJ1-5; the table calls TRBD1, which could not be checked here. TRBV21-1 represents a pseudogene. There are 15 residues in the CDR3. CDR3 DNA: TGTGCCAGCAGCGACTCTGGGACAGGGAATCAGCCCCAGCATTTT. Translated: CASSDSGTGNQPQHF.

This clonotype has more than one count but fewer than ten. The V gene is TRBV30, the J gene TRBJ1-2, with 7 bases aligning to TRBD1. CDR1 is GTSNPN, CDR2 SVGIG, per germline (reference sequence). With V trimmed by 4 bases and J by 1 base, 12 bases remained unmatched. The CDR3 has 16 amino acids. The CDR3 DNA follows: TGTGCCTGGACTCGATCTGACAGGGCCCGTAACTATGGCTACACCTTC. It encodes CAWTRSDRARNYGYTF.

The sample holds a few counts of this clonotype. CDR3 coding DNA: TGTGCCAGCCCCCCCACGGGCGGCTTCCTACACGAGCAGTACTTC. Residues: CASPPTGGFLHEQYF. This chain connects TRBV18 to TRBJ2-5; D unclear. The DNA matches TRBJ2-7 better at its end, which makes the J call doubtful. The CDR3 totals 15 residues. Germline-derived CDR1 and CDR2 are KGHSH and LQKENI.

The DNA of the CDR3 is TGTGCCAGCAGTCAAGCTACTAGCGGGAGGTACGAGCAGTACTTC. Translating it yields CASSQATSGRYEQYF. The rearrangement uses TRBV6-2 or TRBV6-3 and TRBJ2-7; 12 bases agree with TRBD2. V lost 5 bases and J lost 4; bases outside the gene matches: 6. Per germline, CDR1 MNHEY and CDR2 SVGEGT. The CDR3 consists of 15 residues.

The J gene is TRBJ2-7, the V gene TRBV12-3 or TRBV12-4; TRBD1 aligns across 10 bases. The J segment lost 4 bases and the V segment lost 3 bases, leaving 3 bases of the junction unmatched. The CDR3 runs to 14 residues. The CDR3 sequence: CASSFKDRGYEQYF. CDR3 bases: TGTGCCAGCAGTTTCAAGGACAGGGGGTACGAGCAGTACTTC.

This chain links TRBV7-9 with TRBJ1-1; D ambiguous. Germline-derived CDR1 and CDR2 are SEHNR and FQNEAQ (reference sequence). This CDR3 is built from 15 residues. Trimming took off 7 bases at V and 0 bases at J, with 15 bases between the two ends. CDR3 in DNA: TGTGCCAGCAACCGACTCCGAGGCATGAACACTGAAGCTTTCTTT. Protein: CASNRLRGMNTEAFF.

This clonotype turned up a few times. CDR3 in amino acids: CSARPLTGRLFEQYF. In DNA, the CDR3 is TGCAGTGCTAGACCTTTGACGGGACGACTATTCGAGCAGTACTTC. The genes are TRBV20-1 and TRBJ2-7, with D possibly called TRBD1 or TRBD2 (5 bases each). This CDR3 has 15 amino acids. Germline V gene data show CDR1 as DFQATT and CDR2 as SNEGSKA (reference sequence). Trimming took 2 bases from V and 6 from J, leaving 20 bases between them.

This chain connects TRBV6-1 to TRBJ2-1; 9 bases align to TRBD2. The germline V gene has CDR1 MNHNS and CDR2 SASEGT. There are 18 residues in the CDR3. V lost 7 bases and J lost 0; bases outside the gene matches: 13. This chain's CDR3 is CASTLRPSGISSYNEQFF. As DNA, the CDR3 is TGTGCCAGCACCCTAAGGCCTAGCGGGATTAGCTCCTACAATGAGCAGTTCTTC.

The chain is built from TRBV29-1 and TRBJ1-6; D is uncertain. This CDR3 has 14 residues. The germline CDR1 and CDR2 sequences are SQVTM and ANQGSEA. V lost 5 bases to trimming and J lost 0 bases, with 8 bases between them. In DNA, the CDR3 is TGCAGCGTTAGGGCGAGCTCCTATAATTCACCCCTCCACTTT. This gives the protein CSVRASSYNSPLHF.

This clonotype was seen more than once but under ten times. The rearrangement uses TRBV29-1 and TRBJ2-5; 9 bases line up with TRBD1. Per the germline V gene, CDR1 is SQVTM and CDR2 is ANQGSEA. The V gene end was trimmed by 7 bases and the J gene end by 3 bases; junction bases not matched to a gene: 9. CDR3 size: 14 residues. CDR3 amino acids: CSAGRDREKETQYF. For the CDR3, the DNA is TGCAGCGCGGGCCGGGACAGGGAAAAAGAGACCCAGTACTTC.